A single sample is the source of the 28 T cell receptor beta chains below, sequenced in a study of cytomegalovirus exposure and HLA in healthy donors. PCR employed 60 Vbeta and 13 Jbeta primers. The repertoire was sequenced with immunoSEQ multiplex PCR; TCRdb's copy has only in-frame clones and lacks some. The sample includes more than 85,000 clones, roughly three quarters seen only once; the top ten take roughly 8%. The sample was PBMCs. These receptors originate from a woman aged 45-65 years in good health and CMV-seropositive.

This clone was observed a few times. The rearrangement links TRBV5-6 to TRBJ2-7, with 7 bases identical to TRBD1. The CDR3 contains 14 residues. Trimming cost V 5 bases and J 2 bases; bases outside gene matches: 7. Germline V gene lookup returns CDR1 SGHDT and CDR2 YYEEEE. The CDR3 loop reads CASRFYDRAYEQYF. CDR3 bases: TGTGCCAGCAGGTTCTACGACAGGGCCTACGAGCAGTACTTC.

V and J are TRBV6-5 and TRBJ2-5, with a weak D call TRBD1 (5 bases). CDR1 is MNHEY and CDR2 is SVGAGI in the germline V gene. The V end lost 6 bases, the J end lost 5 bases, and 13 bases lay between the germline ends. This CDR3 is 13 amino acids long. The CDR3 DNA reads as TGTGCCAGCAGCCTGGGGCCTCGGGAGACCCAGTACTTC. Translated, it gives CASSLGPRETQYF.

The chain carries TRBV18 and TRBJ1-1, with D possibly being TRBD1 (5 bases). CDR1 and CDR2 from the germline V gene are KGHSH and LQKENI. V lost 6 bases, J lost 5 bases, and 22 bases lay in between. The CDR3 totals 16 residues. CDR3 in amino acids: CASSPRVAASGTEAFF. CDR3 bases: TGTGCCAGCTCGCCCAGGGTCGCCGCATCCGGGACTGAAGCTTTCTTT.

The gene calls are TRBV7-8 and TRBJ2-5; D is possibly TRBD2 (5 bases). In germline, CDR1 is SGHVS, CDR2 FQNEAQ. CDR3 length equals 16 residues. The ends were cut back, 0 bases at V and 2 bases at J, with 13 bases in the middle. CDR3 region: CASSLALSTGQETQYF. The CDR3 nucleotides read TGTGCCAGCAGCTTAGCGTTATCCACGGGGCAAGAGACCCAGTACTTC.

The chain has TRBV13 and TRBJ2-3; TRBD1 is a possible D gene (8 bases). Deletions cut 5 bases from V and 1 base from J, with 22 bases between. The CDR3 has 18 residues. Germline CDR1 is PRHDT and CDR2 is FYEKMQ (reference sequence). CDR3 sequence: CASSPTLGQGGGTDTQYF. DNA of the CDR3: TGTGCCAGCAGCCCCACTCTCGGACAGGGAGGGGGCACAGATACGCAGTATTTT.

The chain employs TRBV4-3 and TRBJ1-2; 10 bases line up with TRBD1. After removal of 4 bases from V and 5 bases from J, the junction contained 4 bases not matched to a gene. This CDR3 is built from 14 residues. Germline V gene data show CDR1 as LGHNA and CDR2 as YSLEER. The CDR3 DNA is TGCGCCAGCAGCCCCGGGACAGGGGTTTATGGCTACACCTTC. This codes for CASSPGTGVYGYTF.

The genes are TRBV9 and TRBJ1-1, with D possibly TRBD1 on 5 matching bases. V lost 5 bases to trimming and J lost 1 base, with 12 bases between them. Germline V gene lookup returns CDR1 SGDLS and CDR2 YYNGEE. This CDR3 is built from 14 residues. The CDR3 protein is CASSEGRGNTEAFF. The CDR3 DNA reads TGTGCCAGCAGTGAAGGTAGGGGGAACACTGAAGCTTTCTTT.

This chain joins TRBV20-1 and TRBJ1-1; TRBD1 matches at 11 bases. Germline trimming cut 5 bases from V and 10 bases from J; bases unmatched to any gene: 3. The CDR3 is 11 residues long. Germline lookup yields CDR1 DFQATT and CDR2 SNEGSKA (reference sequence). CDR3: CSAGGQGVAFF. CDR3 nucleotide sequence: TGCAGTGCTGGGGGACAGGGGGTAGCTTTCTTT.

The chain is built from TRBV15 and TRBJ2-3, with TRBD1 matching over 8 bases. With 1 base clipped from V and 0 bases from J, the junction kept 3 bases outside the gene matches. The CDR3 sequence is 16 residues long. The germline V gene encodes CDR1 LNHNV and CDR2 YYDKDF (reference sequence). The DNA of the CDR3 is TGTGCCACCAGCAGAGCCGACAGGGGAAGCACAGATACGCAGTATTTT. Amino acids: CATSRADRGSTDTQYF.

The gene calls are TRBV6-1 and TRBJ1-5; tentative D call: TRBD1 (6 bases). The CDR3 has 17 amino acids. Germline V gene lookup returns CDR1 MNHNS and CDR2 SASEGT. Trimming pared 0 bases from V and 4 bases from J, leaving 16 bases between. CDR3 in DNA: TGTGCCAGCAGTGAAGCCGGAGGGGGGGGGCCGAATCAGCCCCAGCATTTT. This gives the protein CASSEAGGGGPNQPQHF.

The chain employs TRBV10-2 and TRBJ1-5; D is perhaps TRBD1 (6 bases). This CDR3 contains 15 residues. Germline V gene data show CDR1 as WSHSY and CDR2 as SAAADI. V was pared by 6 bases and J by 4 bases, with 16 bases between. The CDR3 reads CASSSVRGRNQPQHF. The CDR3 DNA follows: TGCGCCAGCAGCTCGGTCAGGGGCAGAAATCAGCCCCAGCATTTT.

The chain employs TRBV12-5 and TRBJ1-4, with TRBD1 matching over 8 bases. The CDR3 runs to 13 residues. V was pared by 6 bases and J by 8 bases, with 5 bases of the junction left unmatched. Germline-derived CDR1 and CDR2 are LGHNT and FRNRAP. The CDR3 coding sequence is TGTGCTAGTGGGACAGGGGTGGGCGAAAAACTGTTTTTT. Its protein product is CASGTGVGEKLFF.

The V and J genes are TRBV18 and TRBJ2-2; D is unresolved. Trimming took off 3 bases at V and 7 bases at J, with 6 bases between the two ends. Germline lookup yields CDR1 KGHSH and CDR2 LQKENI. This CDR3 is built from 12 residues. This CDR3 is CASSPFYGELFF. DNA of the CDR3: TGTGCCAGCTCACCTTTCTACGGGGAGCTGTTTTTT.

V usage is TRBV6-1 and J usage is TRBJ1-2; D is possibly TRBD1 (5 bases). V was cut by 8 bases and J by 6 bases, with 16 bases left in between. Germline V gene data show CDR1 as MNHNS and CDR2 as SASEGT. The CDR3 is 13 residues long. The CDR3 DNA is TGTGCCAGCCGAAGCGGGGGGGGACATGGCTACACCTTC. This translates into CASRSGGGHGYTF.

This clone was found a few times. The V gene is TRBV5-3, the J gene TRBJ1-4; no reliable D call. TRBV5-3 counts as an open reading frame of uncertain function. V dropped 3 bases and J dropped 0 bases, with 12 bases sitting between them. The CDR3 is 16 amino acids. CDR3 nucleotides: TGTGCCAGAAGCTACCTCGAGTGCCCAACTAATGAAAAACTGTTTTTT. Translation: CARSYLECPTNEKLFF.

V usage is TRBV11-2 and J usage is TRBJ2-3; D is perhaps TRBD2 (5 bases). Germline V gene data show CDR1 as SGHAT and CDR2 as FQNNGV. V shed 1 base and J shed 0 bases, with 8 bases lying between them. The CDR3 runs 15 residues. CDR3 DNA sequence: TGTGCCAGCAGCTTAGGGACTCTTAGCACAGATACGCAGTATTTT. This encodes CASSLGTLSTDTQYF.

The chain joins TRBV7-3 to TRBJ2-2, with TRBD2 matching over 12 bases. This CDR3 has 17 residues. V shed 4 bases and J 1 base; nucleotides not matched to a gene: 4. Germline loops: CDR1 SGHTA, CDR2 FQGTGA. CDR3 bases: TGTGCCAGCAGCTCCAGGACTAGCGGGAAGAACACCGGGGAGCTGTTTTTT. Its protein is CASSSRTSGKNTGELFF.

The CDR3 sequence is CASSLRLRETQYF. The CDR3 DNA reads as TGTGCCAGCAGCTTAAGATTGCGGGAGACCCAGTACTTC. The V call is TRBV11-2, the J call TRBJ2-5; D call uncertain. The ends were cut back, 2 bases at V and 5 bases at J, with 9 bases in the middle. Per germline, CDR1 SGHAT and CDR2 FQNNGV. The CDR3 spans 13 residues.

The V and J genes are TRBV7-2 and TRBJ2-3, with 9 bases lining up with TRBD2. CDR3 length: 15 residues. V trimming: 5 bases; J trimming: 1 base; junction bases outside the gene matches: 4. The germline V gene encodes CDR1 SGHTA and CDR2 FQGNSA. The CDR3 coding sequence is TGTGCCAGCAGCAAGGCTAGCGGGGGCACAGATACGCAGTATTTT. This codes for CASSKASGGTDTQYF.

About this clone: Other DNA sequences of this sample code for an identical CDR3. The chain uses TRBV6-5 and TRBJ2-5, with 7 bases aligning to TRBD1. CDR3 length equals 12 residues. In germline, CDR1 is MNHEY, CDR2 SVGAGI. Trimming took 6 bases from V and 4 from J; bases not matched to a gene: 2. CDR3 in amino acids: CASRQGLETQYF. The CDR3 nucleotides are TGTGCCAGCAGACAGGGGCTAGAGACCCAGTACTTC.

V is TRBV21-1 and J is TRBJ1-1; the D call of TRBD1 is as the table states it, not checked on the DNA. TRBV21-1 is a pseudogene segment. CDR3 length equals 14 residues. The CDR3 region is CASSKGQGNTEAFF. The DNA for the CDR3 is TGTGCCAGCAGCAAGGGACAGGGTAACACTGAAGCTTTCTTT.

This chain links TRBV6-4 with TRBJ2-1; 12 bases line up with TRBD1. V was pared by 5 bases and J by 8 bases, with 7 bases of the junction left unmatched. The CDR3 sequence is 15 residues long. Germline V gene data show CDR1 as MRHNA and CDR2 as SNTAGT. In nucleotides, the CDR3 is TGTGCCAGCAGTTTAGGGACAGGGGGCTGGGATGAGCAGTTCTTC. It specifies CASSLGTGGWDEQFF.

The J gene is TRBJ1-2, the V gene TRBV15; D remains unclear. V lost 5 bases and J lost 7, with 14 bases in between. CDR1 and CDR2 from the germline V gene are LNHNV and YYDKDF (reference sequence). CDR3 length equals 13 residues. The CDR3 DNA is TGTGCCACCAGCCCCTTCAGCGGAGGTGGCTACACCTTC. It is translated as CATSPFSGGGYTF.

The chain employs TRBV18 and TRBJ2-3, with TRBD2 identical over 7 bases. Germline trimming cut 3 bases from V and 5 bases from J; bases unmatched to any gene: 11. There are 16 residues in the CDR3. Germline V gene sequence: CDR1 KGHSH, CDR2 LQKENI. Written as DNA, the CDR3 is TGTGCCAGCTCACCCTCACTAGCGAGGCCCGGAGATACGCAGTATTTT. Its protein is CASSPSLARPGDTQYF.

The gene calls are TRBV5-4 and TRBJ1-4, with 9 bases aligning to TRBD1. Germline CDR1 and CDR2: SGHNT and YYREEE (reference sequence). Losses at the gene ends were 5 bases for V and 5 bases for J; bases not matched to a gene: 7. The CDR3 consists of 15 residues. In DNA form, the CDR3 reads TGTGCCAGCAGTCGACAACAGGGGGCGAATGAAAAACTGTTTTTT. As protein: CASSRQQGANEKLFF.

V is TRBV19 and J is TRBJ1-5; 9 bases fit TRBD1. J gave up 1 base and V 5 bases, and 6 bases lay outside the gene matches. This CDR3 spans 16 amino acids. From germline, CDR1 is LNHDA and CDR2 SQIVND (reference sequence). This CDR3 is CASSPYRGQSNQPQHF. In DNA form, the CDR3 reads TGTGCCAGTAGTCCATACAGGGGGCAGAGCAATCAGCCCCAGCATTTT.

Details on this clone: Germline and junction disagree at one end, which may indicate a read error. The chain couples TRBV7-7 to TRBJ2-7; TRBD1 matches 8 bases. The CDR3 extends over 13 amino acids. Germline assignment: CDR1 SSHAT and CDR2 FNYEAQ (reference sequence). The CDR3 bases are TGTGCTAGCAGCCCGACAGGGGCGGGGGAGCAGTACTTC. Protein sequence: CASSPTGAGEQYF.

This clone occurred a few times. The chain is built from TRBV11-1 and TRBJ1-4; D perhaps matches TRBD1 (6 bases). Trimming pared 4 bases from V and 8 bases from J, leaving 20 bases between. This CDR3 contains 16 residues. Germline-derived CDR1 and CDR2 are SGHAT and FQDESV (reference sequence). The chain's CDR3 is CASSSRQAGGVEKLFF. The CDR3 nucleotides read TGTGCCAGCAGCTCCAGACAGGCGGGTGGAGTGGAAAAACTGTTTTTT.